This entry lists 19 T cell receptor beta chains sequenced from one sample in a study of blood T cell repertoires in COVID-19. The assay was immunoSEQ multiplex PCR, and TCRdb's table has in-frame clones only and misses some. The table includes 95,000 to 150,000 clones, roughly four fifths detected once. The sample was peripheral blood. These receptors originate from a woman in her 70s with acute or convalescent COVID-19.

The chain links TRBV4-1 to TRBJ1-5; D not resolved. The CDR3 is 16 residues long. Germline-derived CDR1 and CDR2 are MGHRA and YSYEKL. V lost 5 bases to trimming and J lost 4 bases, with 18 bases between them. This chain's CDR3 is CASSYQVFQANQPQHF. CDR3 DNA sequence: TGCGCCAGCAGCTACCAAGTCTTCCAGGCTAATCAGCCCCAGCATTTT.

The gene calls are TRBV5-4 and TRBJ2-2; 9 bases align to TRBD2. The J segment lost 7 bases and the V segment lost 4 bases, leaving 14 bases of the junction unmatched. This CDR3 is built from 17 residues. The germline V gene encodes CDR1 SGHNT and CDR2 YYREEE (reference sequence). The CDR3 DNA reads as TGTGCCAGCAGCCCTGCCTCCGCGGGGGGGCAAGGCGGGGAGCTGTTTTTT. It is translated as CASSPASAGGQGGELFF.

The chain employs TRBV5-6 and TRBJ1-2; 7 bases are a match to TRBD1. CDR1 is SGHDT and CDR2 is YYEEEE in the germline V gene. The CDR3 length is 16 residues. With 6 bases clipped from V and 3 bases from J, the junction kept 14 bases outside the gene matches. CDR3 sequence reads: CASTPLGQSSHYGYTF. In nucleotides, the CDR3 is TGTGCCAGCACCCCGCTGGGACAGTCGAGTCACTATGGCTACACCTTC.

The chain uses TRBV6-5 and TRBJ1-1; weak D call: TRBD1 (6 bases). Trimming left V 6 bases short and J 1 base short, with 12 bases between. The germline V gene has CDR1 MNHEY and CDR2 SVGAGI. This CDR3 is built from 14 residues. CDR3 nucleotides: TGTGCCAGCAGCCCGGGACACCCGAACACTGAAGCTTTCTTT. It specifies CASSPGHPNTEAFF.

The V gene is TRBV19, the J gene TRBJ2-5, with D maybe TRBD1 (5 bases). CDR1 LNHDA and CDR2 SQIVND come from the germline V gene (reference sequence). This CDR3 spans 14 amino acids. With 3 bases removed from V and 4 bases from J, the gap between germline ends came to 12 bases. CDR3 residues: CASSIPGFGETQYF. In nucleotides, the CDR3 is TGTGCCAGTAGTATTCCAGGGTTTGGAGAGACCCAGTACTTC.

The chain carries TRBV7-9 and TRBJ1-2; no reliable D call. Trimming stripped 5 bases from V and 4 bases from J, with 11 bases between. CDR3 length equals 13 residues. Per the germline V gene, CDR1 is SEHNR and CDR2 is FQNEAQ (reference sequence). The CDR3 sequence is CASSPGLIYGYTF. The CDR3 DNA reads TGTGCCAGCAGCCCCGGACTGATCTATGGCTACACCTTC. The entire variable domain, with the rest obtained from reference TRBV7-9 and TRBJ1-2, is as follows: DTGVSQNPRHKITKRGQNVTFRCDPISEHNRLYWYRQTLGQGPEFLTYFQNEAQLEKSRLLSDRFSAERPKGSFSTLEIQRTEQGDSAMYLCASSPGLIYGYTFGSGTRLTVV.

The rearrangement uses TRBV7-2 and TRBJ2-7, with D maybe TRBD1 (6 bases). The ends were cut back, 1 base at V and 2 bases at J, with 12 bases in the middle. Looked up from germline, CDR1 is SGHTA and CDR2 is FQGNSA. The CDR3 consists of 15 residues. This chain's CDR3 is CASSLVGRGTYEQYF. The DNA of the CDR3 is TGTGCCAGCAGCTTAGTCGGCAGGGGTACCTACGAGCAGTACTTC.

The rearrangement uses TRBV3-1 (or the pseudogene TRBV3-2) and TRBJ2-4, with TRBD1 as a possible D gene (5 bases). V lost 2 bases to trimming and J lost 1 base, with 12 bases between them. This CDR3 has 16 amino acids. Germline loops: CDR1 LGHDT, CDR2 YNNKEL (reference sequence). The CDR3 coding sequence is TGTGCCAGCAGCCAAAGGGGCCTGGGGGCCAAAAACATTCAGTACTTC. This encodes CASSQRGLGAKNIQYF.

The J gene is TRBJ1-2, the V gene TRBV5-1; 10 bases line up with TRBD1. Germline trimming cut 6 bases from V and 6 bases from J; bases unmatched to any gene: 14. Germline CDR1 is SGHRS and CDR2 is YFSETQ. The CDR3 covers 16 residues. CDR3: CASNIQTGGALNGYTF. The CDR3 DNA reads TGCGCCAGCAACATACAGACAGGGGGCGCGTTGAATGGCTACACCTTC.

The chain has TRBV6-1 and TRBJ2-7; D is uncertain. The V gene lost 0 bases and the J gene lost 1 base, with 7 bases spanning the gap. CDR3 size: 14 residues. Germline loops: CDR1 MNHNS, CDR2 SASEGT. The DNA of the CDR3 is TGTGCCAGCAGTGAAGCGGCTGGTTCCTACGAGCAGTACGTC. Amino acids: CASSEAAGSYEQYV.

CDR3 in amino acids: CASSLLTADDYGYTF. In nucleotides, the CDR3 is TGTGCCAGCAGCTTACTAACAGCCGATGACTATGGCTACACCTTC. The chain has TRBV11-2 and TRBJ1-2; no clear D gene. The germline gives CDR1 SGHAT, CDR2 FQNNGV. The CDR3 has 15 amino acids. V lost 2 bases and J 3 bases, leaving 13 bases between the germline ends.

The table lists this clone with a count of one. The V gene is TRBV11-3, the J gene TRBJ2-5, with 8 positions matching TRBD2. CDR3 size: 15 residues. Germline V lookup: CDR1 SGHNT, CDR2 YENEEA. With V trimmed by 6 bases and J by 4 bases, 10 bases remained unmatched. CDR3 region: CASSRDGGAGETQYF. CDR3 nucleotides: TGTGCCAGCAGTCGGGACGGGGGGGCAGGAGAGACCCAGTACTTC. The whole variable domain, filled in from reference TRBV11-3 and TRBJ2-5, reads EAGVVQSPRYKIIEKKQPVAFWCNPISGHNTLYWYLQNLGQGPELLIRYENEEAVDDSQLPKDRFSAERLKGVDSTLKIQPAELGDSAVYLCASSRDGGAGETQYFGPGTRLLVL.

This clone was found a few times. The chain has TRBV7-9 and TRBJ1-1; 7 bases agree with TRBD1. The CDR3 spans 15 residues. The V gene's germline CDR1 is SEHNR and CDR2 FQNEAQ (reference sequence). With V trimmed by 4 bases and J by 5 bases, 10 bases remained unmatched. In DNA, the CDR3 is TGTGCCAGCAGCTCAGACAGGGCGGGTAGGACTGAAGCTTTCTTT. Amino acid sequence: CASSSDRAGRTEAFF.

V and J are TRBV4-2 and TRBJ2-5, with 7 bases lining up with TRBD1. CDR3 length equals 15 residues. Germline CDR1 reads LGHNA; CDR2 reads YNFKEQ. Trimming took 4 bases from V and 0 from J; bases not matched to a gene: 5. Here the CDR3 reads CASSLTTGNQETQYF. As DNA, the CDR3 is TGTGCCAGCAGCCTTACGACAGGGAACCAAGAGACCCAGTACTTC.

V and J are TRBV30 and TRBJ2-4, with 10 nucleotides matching TRBD2. The germline V gene encodes CDR1 GTSNPN and CDR2 SVGIG (reference sequence). This CDR3 spans 13 amino acids. Losses at the gene ends were 2 bases for V and 6 bases for J; bases not matched to a gene: 1. The CDR3 bases are TGTGCCTGGAGTAGCGGGGGGGCAAACATTCAGTACTTC. This sequence encodes CAWSSGGANIQYF.

This chain joins TRBV29-1 and TRBJ1-2, with 9 bases fitting TRBD1. CDR1 and CDR2 from the germline V gene are SQVTM and ANQGSEA. CDR3 length equals 12 residues. J was trimmed by 2 bases and V by 6 bases; bases with no gene match: 1. In nucleotides, the CDR3 is TGCAGCGTGGGGACAGGGAACTATGGCTACACCTTC. The encoded protein is CSVGTGNYGYTF.

The genes are TRBV12-3 or TRBV12-4 and TRBJ1-2; D is possibly TRBD1 (5 bases). Trimming shortened V by 5 bases and J by 4 bases, and 11 bases separated the two germline ends. This CDR3 has 13 amino acids. The CDR3 DNA reads as TGTGCCAGCAGTGACCAGGGATTCTATGGCTACACCTTC. It codes for CASSDQGFYGYTF.

This chain joins TRBV18 and TRBJ1-1, with a weak D call TRBD1 (6 bases). This CDR3 spans 16 amino acids. Germline loops: CDR1 KGHSH, CDR2 LQKENI. V was cut by 3 bases and J by 3 bases, with 17 bases left in between. In DNA form, the CDR3 reads TGTGCCAGCTCACCGACTTGGGGGGGCTCGGACACTGAAGCTTTCTTT. It yields the protein CASSPTWGGSDTEAFF. Full variable domain (missing parts from reference TRBV18 and TRBJ1-1): NAGVMQNPRHLVRRRGQEARLRCSPMKGHSHVYWYRQLPEEGLKFMVYLQKENIIDESGMPKERFSAEFPKEGPSILRIQQVVRGDSAAYFCASSPTWGGSDTEAFFGQGTRLTVV.

The chain uses TRBV7-9 and TRBJ2-2; D is perhaps TRBD2 (6 bases). The germline V gene has CDR1 SEHNR and CDR2 FQNEAQ (reference sequence). V gave up 3 bases and J gave up 3 bases, with 11 bases separating them. The CDR3 has 15 residues. This chain's CDR3 is CASSLISGYTGELFF. The CDR3 DNA reads TGTGCCAGCAGCTTGATTAGCGGATACACCGGGGAGCTGTTTTTT.